The next 16 T cell receptor beta chains were all read from a single sample in a study of cytomegalovirus exposure and HLA in healthy donors (dated by TCRdb to 2017 to 2019). The method was the immunoSEQ multiplex PCR assay. The multiplex PCR relied on a mix of 60 forward primers for TCR Vbeta segments and 13 reverse primers for TCR Jbeta segments. Not all clones reach the TCRdb copy of this immuneACCESS table, which keeps in-frame sequences only. Checked studies attribute under half of the gap to unresolved V genes and leave the rest unexplained. This sample holds 150,000 or so clones; 82% were observed only once. The ten largest clones capture more than 1.5% of the sample. The sample consisted of PBMCs. The source is a woman in her 40s in good health and CMV-seronegative.

The genes are TRBV9 and TRBJ2-7; 8 bases align to TRBD1. V dropped 0 bases and J dropped 2; count of bases not matched to a gene: 4. The CDR3 consists of 15 residues. CDR1 and CDR2 (germline): SGDLS, YYNGEE. CDR3 in amino acids: CASSVGVTGAYEQYF. The CDR3 DNA is TGTGCCAGCAGCGTAGGAGTGACAGGGGCCTACGAGCAGTACTTC.

J is TRBJ2-7 and V is TRBV5-1, with 11 positions matching TRBD2. Germline CDR1 SGHRS, CDR2 YFSETQ. The CDR3 spans 15 residues. The junction had 5 bases not matched to a gene; V was cut back by 3 bases and J by 3 bases. CDR3 bases: TGCGCCAGCAGCTATCCGACTAGCGGGAACTACGAGCAGTACTTC. Protein: CASSYPTSGNYEQYF.

A remark on this clone: At one boundary the junction diverges from the germline segment, which might be a read error. The rearrangement joins TRBV11-2 to TRBJ2-7, with 7 positions matching TRBD2. Germline CDR1 and CDR2: SGHAT and FQNNGV. This CDR3 has 15 amino acids. CDR3 sequence: CASSLEGGRGYEQYF. CDR3 nucleotides: TGTGCCAGCAGCCTAGAGGGCGGGAGAGGATACGAGCAGTACTTC.

V is TRBV28 and J is TRBJ2-7; maybe TRBD2 (5 bases). The CDR3 is made up of 14 amino acids. Trimming shortened V by 3 bases and J by 4 bases, and 13 bases separated the two germline ends. Germline CDR1 is MDHEN and CDR2 is SYDVKM. The CDR3 loop reads CASSLAEAGYEQYF. Here the CDR3 DNA reads TGTGCCAGCAGTTTGGCGGAGGCTGGTTACGAGCAGTACTTC.

The chain employs TRBV2 and TRBJ2-4; TRBD2 might be the D (5 bases). The V and J ends lost 5 bases and 0 bases respectively, with 5 bases between them. The CDR3 sequence is 13 residues long. Germline-derived CDR1 and CDR2 are SNHLY and FYNNEI. The CDR3, as DNA: TGTGCCAGCAGTAGCGGAGCCAAAAACATTCAGTACTTC. Translated: CASSSGAKNIQYF.

The gene calls are TRBV5-5 and TRBJ1-2, with a possible D match to TRBD1 (5 bases). Germline CDR1 is SGHKS and CDR2 is YYEKEE (reference sequence). Trimming removed 4 bases at V and 4 bases at J, with 14 bases between. The CDR3 loop spans 14 amino acids. CDR3 DNA sequence: TGTGCCAGCAGCCAGACAGTCACGCTCTATGGCTACACCTTC. Its protein product is CASSQTVTLYGYTF. Using reference TRBV5-5 and TRBJ1-2 for the parts outside the CDR3, the full variable domain is DAGVTQSPTHLIKTRGQQVTLRCSPISGHKSVSWYQQVLGQGPQFIFQYYEKEERGRGNFPDRFSARQFPNYSSELNVNALLLGDSALYLCASSQTVTLYGYTFGSGTRLTVV.

This sequence joins TRBV5-1 and TRBJ2-3; D perhaps matches TRBD1 (6 bases). The germline V gene encodes CDR1 SGHRS and CDR2 YFSETQ. This CDR3 comprises 17 residues. V lost 1 base and J 4 bases, leaving 19 bases between the germline ends. The CDR3 nucleotides read TGCGCCAGCAGCTTGTTCGGCCTGGGGGCCGTATCAGATACGCAGTATTTT. Its protein is CASSLFGLGAVSDTQYF.

This clone was counted between two and nine times. J is TRBJ2-7 and V is TRBV27; 9 bases fit TRBD1. Germline V gives CDR1 MNHEY, CDR2 SMNVEV (reference sequence). Trimming at V came to 6 bases and at J to 3 bases, leaving 12 bases not matched to a gene. The CDR3 spans 16 residues. CDR3 sequence: CASSLRTGTGSYEQYF. In DNA form, the CDR3 reads TGTGCCAGCAGCCTAAGAACCGGGACAGGGAGCTACGAGCAGTACTTC.

This clone appeared once. This chain connects TRBV5-1 to TRBJ2-7, with 7 bases lining up with TRBD1. The V and J ends lost 3 bases and 3 bases, in that order; junction bases with no gene match: 3. The length of the CDR3 is 13 residues. The germline V gene has CDR1 SGHRS and CDR2 YFSETQ. CDR3 region: CASSYDRDYEQYF. The CDR3 DNA reads TGCGCCAGCAGCTACGACAGGGACTACGAGCAGTACTTC.

This rearrangement joins TRBV19 to TRBJ2-5; TRBD1 might be the D (6 bases). Germline loops: CDR1 LNHDA, CDR2 SQIVND (reference sequence). There are 15 residues in the CDR3. With 3 bases removed from V and 6 bases from J, the gap between germline ends came to 17 bases. The CDR3 DNA reads as TGTGCCAGTAGTATCGGACCCTCCAGGGGTCAGACCCAGTACTTC. Translating it yields CASSIGPSRGQTQYF.

This rearrangement joins TRBV9 to TRBJ2-5; 10 nucleotides match TRBD2. This CDR3 has 16 residues. The germline V gene has CDR1 SGDLS and CDR2 YYNGEE. The trim removed 4 bases at V and 5 bases at J, leaving 11 bases unmatched. CDR3 nucleotides: TGTGCCAGCAGCTTGAGCGGGAGGGCCCTTTTGGAGACCCAGTACTTC. It yields the protein CASSLSGRALLETQYF.

This clone showed up just once. V usage is TRBV5-1 and J usage is TRBJ2-7, with D possibly being TRBD2 (6 bases). This CDR3 is built from 15 residues. CDR1 is SGHRS and CDR2 is YFSETQ in the germline V gene. V was clipped by 0 bases and J by 2 bases, with 12 bases between them. In DNA form, the CDR3 reads TGCGCCAGCAGCTTGGGCGCGGGAATGACCTACGAGCAGTACTTC. Its protein product is CASSLGAGMTYEQYF.

The rearrangement links TRBV6-1 to TRBJ2-7; TRBD1 aligns across 8 bases. With V trimmed by 5 bases and J by 7 bases, 10 bases remained unmatched. Germline V lookup: CDR1 MNHNS, CDR2 SASEGT. This CDR3 region has 14 residues. In DNA, the CDR3 is TGTGCCAGCAGTTCCCCGGACAGGGCCCTAGAGCAGTACTTC. Its translation is CASSSPDRALEQYF.

This sequence joins TRBV18 and TRBJ2-3, with D perhaps TRBD1 (5 bases). Germline V CDR1 and CDR2: KGHSH, LQKENI. Trimming removed 6 bases from V and 0 bases from J, with 13 bases in between. This CDR3 is built from 15 residues. The CDR3 region is CASSRDSSSTDTQYF. Here the CDR3 DNA reads TGTGCCAGCTCGCGCGACAGTTCTAGCACAGATACGCAGTATTTT. The complete variable domain, with remaining parts taken from reference TRBV18 and TRBJ2-3, reads NAGVMQNPRHLVRRRGQEARLRCSPMKGHSHVYWYRQLPEEGLKFMVYLQKENIIDESGMPKERFSAEFPKEGPSILRIQQVVRGDSAAYFCASSRDSSSTDTQYFGPGTRLTVL.

V is TRBV9 and J is TRBJ2-7; the match to TRBD1 covers 8 bases. From germline, CDR1 is SGDLS and CDR2 YYNGEE. CDR3 length: 14 amino acids. The V and J ends lost 1 base and 1 base, in that order; junction bases with no gene match: 1. CDR3 loop: CASSVRDRSYEQYF. For the CDR3, the DNA is TGTGCCAGCAGCGTAAGGGACAGGTCCTACGAGCAGTACTTC.

The V gene is TRBV25-1, the J gene TRBJ2-7; perhaps TRBD2 as D (5 bases). This CDR3 is built from 13 residues. With 5 bases removed from V and 11 bases from J, the gap between germline ends came to 19 bases. CDR1 is MGHDK and CDR2 is SYGVNS in the germline V gene. This CDR3 is CASSPPGLRRKYF. For the CDR3, the DNA is TGTGCCAGCAGTCCACCTGGACTTCGAAGAAAGTACTTC.